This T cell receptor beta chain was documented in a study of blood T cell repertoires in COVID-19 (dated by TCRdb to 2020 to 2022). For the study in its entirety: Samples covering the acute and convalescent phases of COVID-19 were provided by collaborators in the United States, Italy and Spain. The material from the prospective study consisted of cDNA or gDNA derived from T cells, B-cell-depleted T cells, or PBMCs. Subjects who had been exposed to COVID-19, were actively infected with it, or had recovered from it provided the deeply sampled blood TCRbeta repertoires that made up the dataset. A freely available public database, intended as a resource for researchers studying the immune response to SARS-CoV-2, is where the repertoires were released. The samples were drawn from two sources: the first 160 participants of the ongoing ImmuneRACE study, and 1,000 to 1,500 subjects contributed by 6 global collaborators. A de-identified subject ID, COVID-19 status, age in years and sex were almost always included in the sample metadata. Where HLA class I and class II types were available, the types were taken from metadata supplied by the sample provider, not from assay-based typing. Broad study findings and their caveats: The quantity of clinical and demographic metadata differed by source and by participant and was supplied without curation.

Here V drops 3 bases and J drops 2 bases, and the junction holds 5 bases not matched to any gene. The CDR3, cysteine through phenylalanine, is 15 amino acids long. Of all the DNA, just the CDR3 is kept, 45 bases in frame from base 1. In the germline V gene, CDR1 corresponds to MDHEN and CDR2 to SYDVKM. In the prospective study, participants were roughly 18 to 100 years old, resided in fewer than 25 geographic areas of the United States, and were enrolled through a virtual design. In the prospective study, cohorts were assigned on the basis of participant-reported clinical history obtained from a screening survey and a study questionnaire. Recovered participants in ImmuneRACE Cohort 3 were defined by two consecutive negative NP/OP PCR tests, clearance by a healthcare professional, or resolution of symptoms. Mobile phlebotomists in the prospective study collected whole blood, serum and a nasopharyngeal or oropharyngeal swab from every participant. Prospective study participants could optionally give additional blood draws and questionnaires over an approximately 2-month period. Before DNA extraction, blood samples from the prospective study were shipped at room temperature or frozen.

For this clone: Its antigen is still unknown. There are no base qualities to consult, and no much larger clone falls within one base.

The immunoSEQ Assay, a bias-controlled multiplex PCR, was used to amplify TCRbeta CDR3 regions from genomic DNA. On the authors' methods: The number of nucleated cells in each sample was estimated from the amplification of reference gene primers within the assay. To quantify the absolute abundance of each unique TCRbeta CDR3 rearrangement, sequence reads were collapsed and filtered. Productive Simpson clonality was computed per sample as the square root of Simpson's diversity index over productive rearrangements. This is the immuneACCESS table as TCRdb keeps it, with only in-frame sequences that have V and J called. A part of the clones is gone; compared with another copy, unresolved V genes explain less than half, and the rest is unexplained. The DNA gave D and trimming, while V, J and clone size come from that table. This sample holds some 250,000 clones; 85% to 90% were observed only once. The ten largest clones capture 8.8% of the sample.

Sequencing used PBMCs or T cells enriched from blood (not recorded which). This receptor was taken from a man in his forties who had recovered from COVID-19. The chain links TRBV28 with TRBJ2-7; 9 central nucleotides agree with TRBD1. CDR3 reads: CASSLPGTGPYEQYF. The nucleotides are TGTGCCAGCAGTTTGCCCGGGACAGGGCCCTACGAGCAGTACTTC.